Sequencing of this TCR beta chain was carried out in a study of long-term antiretroviral therapy in people with HIV. A word on this clone: No antigen is known for it.

Overall study findings and caveats: Repertoire composition at all time points was dominated by clones that had expanded before ART.

One or more pre-ART and two or more post-ART PBMC samples were available from each donor. Only United States sites treated participants with HIV. This was the immunoSEQ v3.0 assay at survey level. The repertoire was sequenced with immunoSEQ multiplex PCR; TCRdb's copy has only in-frame clones and lacks some. This table holds approximately 25,000 clones, more than 70% found once. Germline CDR1 is MDHEN and CDR2 is SYDVKM. The CDR3 length is 12 residues. V shed 1 base and J shed 6 bases, with 6 bases lying between them. The TCR originated in a man aged 35 to 55 with HIV. V is TRBV28 and J is TRBJ1-2; unclear D gene. The sequenced sample was unsorted PBMCs, obtained 4.8 to 5 years after starting antiretroviral therapy. CDR3 in amino acids: CASSLFGDGYTF. The CDR3 bases are TGTGCCAGCAGTTTATTCGGCGATGGCTACACCTTC.